One TCR beta chain is described in this entry. As yet, its antigen is unknown. The data were taken from a study of OX40 agonist ivuxolimab in advanced cancers. For the study at large: Every 2 weeks, patients received ivuxolimab intravenously, dosed at 0.01 to 10 mg/kg. Among those treated, three patients had partial responses, one with hepatocellular carcinoma and two with cutaneous melanoma.

Data came from immunoSEQ multiplex PCR; TCRdb stores just in-frame clones and leaves some out. The table lists around 80,000 clones, about 85% of them singletons. Study outcomes and limitations: At 0.1 to 3.0 mg/kg and by week 6, CD4+ and CD8+ T cells in the blood had expanded clonally. Clonal expansion in partial responders at 0.1-3.0 mg/kg ranked among the lowest.

This CDR3 comprises 18 residues. Trimming stripped 2 bases from V and 1 base from J, with 20 bases between. Germline loops: CDR1 MNHEY, CDR2 SMNVEV (reference sequence). The receptor was isolated from an adult with an advanced solid tumor such as melanoma, head and neck, liver or kidney cancer. The sequences come from CD4+ or CD8+ T cells sorted from blood, collected in a trial of the OX40 agonist ivuxolimab. The rearrangement links TRBV27 to TRBJ1-1; the D is unclear. The CDR3 loop reads CASSLRFPVRHTNTEAFF. The DNA of the CDR3 is TGTGCCAGCAGTTTACGGTTTCCCGTTAGGCACACGAACACTGAAGCTTTCTTT.